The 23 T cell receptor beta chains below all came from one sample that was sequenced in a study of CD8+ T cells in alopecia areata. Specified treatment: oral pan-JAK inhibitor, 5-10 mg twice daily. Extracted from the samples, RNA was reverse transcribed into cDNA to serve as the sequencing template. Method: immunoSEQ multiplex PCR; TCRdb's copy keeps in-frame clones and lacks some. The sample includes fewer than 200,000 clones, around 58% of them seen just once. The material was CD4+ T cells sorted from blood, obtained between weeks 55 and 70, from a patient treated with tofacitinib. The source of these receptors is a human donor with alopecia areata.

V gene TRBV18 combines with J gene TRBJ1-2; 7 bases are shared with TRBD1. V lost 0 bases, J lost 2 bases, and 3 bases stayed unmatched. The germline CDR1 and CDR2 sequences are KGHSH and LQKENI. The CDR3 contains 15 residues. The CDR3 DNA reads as TGTGCCAGCTCACCACCGACAGGGAAGAACTATGGCTACACCTTC. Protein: CASSPPTGKNYGYTF.

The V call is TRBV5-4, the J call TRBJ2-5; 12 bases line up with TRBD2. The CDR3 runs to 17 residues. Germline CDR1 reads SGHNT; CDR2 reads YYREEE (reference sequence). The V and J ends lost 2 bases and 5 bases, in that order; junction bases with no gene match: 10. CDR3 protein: CASSLSGLAGSRETQYF. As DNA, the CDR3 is TGTGCCAGCAGCTTAAGTGGACTAGCGGGGTCCCGGGAGACCCAGTACTTC.

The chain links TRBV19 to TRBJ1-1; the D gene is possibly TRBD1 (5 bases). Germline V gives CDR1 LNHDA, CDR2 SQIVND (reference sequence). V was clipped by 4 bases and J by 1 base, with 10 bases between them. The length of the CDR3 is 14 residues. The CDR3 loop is CASSTGGGNTEAFF. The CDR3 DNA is TGTGCCAGTAGTACGGGTGGGGGGAACACTGAAGCTTTCTTT.

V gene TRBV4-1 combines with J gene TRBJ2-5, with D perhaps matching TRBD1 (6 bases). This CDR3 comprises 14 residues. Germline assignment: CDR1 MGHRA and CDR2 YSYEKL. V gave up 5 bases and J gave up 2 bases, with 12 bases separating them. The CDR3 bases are TGCGCCAGCAGCTTACAGGGTCCGCAAGAGACCCAGTACTTC. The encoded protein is CASSLQGPQETQYF.

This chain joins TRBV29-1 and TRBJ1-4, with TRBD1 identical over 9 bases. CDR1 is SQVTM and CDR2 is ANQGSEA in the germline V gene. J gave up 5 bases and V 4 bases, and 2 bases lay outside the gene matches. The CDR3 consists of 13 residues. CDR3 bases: TGCAGCGTTGTGGGACAGGGAAATGAAAAACTGTTTTTT. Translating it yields CSVVGQGNEKLFF.

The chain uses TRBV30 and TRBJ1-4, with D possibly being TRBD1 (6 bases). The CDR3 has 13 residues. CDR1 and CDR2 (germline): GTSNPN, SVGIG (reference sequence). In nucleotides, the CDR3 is TGTGGTTGCCCGGGACACAATAATGAAAAACTGTTTTTT. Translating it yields CGCPGHNNEKLFF. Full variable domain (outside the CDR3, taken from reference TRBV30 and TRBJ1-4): SQTIHQWPATLVQPVGSPLSLECTVEGTSNPNLYWYRQAAGRGLQLLFYSVGIGQISSEVPQNLSASRPQDRQFILSSKKLLLSDSGFYLCGCPGHNNEKLFFGSGTQLSVL.

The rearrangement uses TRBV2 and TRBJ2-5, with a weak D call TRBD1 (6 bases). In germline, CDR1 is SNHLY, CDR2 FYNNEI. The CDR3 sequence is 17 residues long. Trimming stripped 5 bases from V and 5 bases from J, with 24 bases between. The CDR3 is CASSSQLGLQGKETQYF. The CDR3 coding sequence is TGTGCCAGCAGTTCCCAATTGGGGTTACAGGGAAAGGAGACCCAGTACTTC.

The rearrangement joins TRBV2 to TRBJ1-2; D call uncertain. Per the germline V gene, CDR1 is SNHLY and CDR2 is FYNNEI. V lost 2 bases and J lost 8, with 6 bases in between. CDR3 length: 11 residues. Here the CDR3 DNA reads TGTGCCAGCAGTGAAAATGAAGGCTACACCTTC. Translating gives CASSENEGYTF.

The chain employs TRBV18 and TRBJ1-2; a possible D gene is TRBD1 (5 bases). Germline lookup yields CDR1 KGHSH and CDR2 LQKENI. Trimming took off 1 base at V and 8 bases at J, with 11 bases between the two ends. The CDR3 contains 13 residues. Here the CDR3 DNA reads TGTGCCAGCTCACCACTAACAGGCGGAGGCTACACCTTC. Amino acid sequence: CASSPLTGGGYTF.

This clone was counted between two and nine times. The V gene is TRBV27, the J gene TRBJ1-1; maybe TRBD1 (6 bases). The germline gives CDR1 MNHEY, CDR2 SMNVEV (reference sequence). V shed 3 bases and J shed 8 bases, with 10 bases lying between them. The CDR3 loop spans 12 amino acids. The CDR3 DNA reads TGTGCCAGCAGTTTTTTAGGACAGGAAGCTTTCTTT. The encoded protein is CASSFLGQEAFF.

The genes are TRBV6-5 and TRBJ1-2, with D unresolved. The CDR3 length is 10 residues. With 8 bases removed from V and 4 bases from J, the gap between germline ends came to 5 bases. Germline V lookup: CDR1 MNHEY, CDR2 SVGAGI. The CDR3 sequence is CASGRYGYTF. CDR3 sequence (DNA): TGTGCCAGCGGCCGCTATGGCTACACCTTC.

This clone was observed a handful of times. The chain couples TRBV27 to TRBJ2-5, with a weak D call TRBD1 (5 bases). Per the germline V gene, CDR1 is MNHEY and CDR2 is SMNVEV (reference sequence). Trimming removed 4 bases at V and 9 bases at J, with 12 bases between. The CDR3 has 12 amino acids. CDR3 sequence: CASSSPQGPQYF. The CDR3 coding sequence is TGTGCCAGCAGTTCTCCCCAGGGTCCCCAGTACTTC.

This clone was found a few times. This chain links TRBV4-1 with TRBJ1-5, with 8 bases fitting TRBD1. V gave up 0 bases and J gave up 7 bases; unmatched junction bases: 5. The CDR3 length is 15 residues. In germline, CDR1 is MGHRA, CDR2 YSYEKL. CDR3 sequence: CASSQETGVRQPQHF. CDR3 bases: TGCGCCAGCAGCCAAGAGACAGGGGTACGGCAGCCCCAGCATTTT.

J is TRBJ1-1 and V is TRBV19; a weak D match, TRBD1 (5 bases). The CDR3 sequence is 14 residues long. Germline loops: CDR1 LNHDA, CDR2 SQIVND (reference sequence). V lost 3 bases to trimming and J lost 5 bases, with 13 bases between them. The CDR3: CASSIPTVSTEAFF. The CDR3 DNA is TGTGCCAGTAGTATCCCGACAGTATCAACTGAAGCTTTCTTT.

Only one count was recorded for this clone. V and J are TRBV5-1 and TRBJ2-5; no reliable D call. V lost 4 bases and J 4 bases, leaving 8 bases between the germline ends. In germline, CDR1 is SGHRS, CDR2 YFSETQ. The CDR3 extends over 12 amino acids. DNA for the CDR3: TGCGCCAGCAGCCTACATCGAGAGACCCAGTACTTC. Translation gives CASSLHRETQYF.

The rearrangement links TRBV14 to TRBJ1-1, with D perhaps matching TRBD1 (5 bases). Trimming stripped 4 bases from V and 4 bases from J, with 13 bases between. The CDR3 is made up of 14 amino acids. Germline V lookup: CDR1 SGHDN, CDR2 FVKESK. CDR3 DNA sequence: TGTGCCAGCAGCCTGACTCGGGGGATCACTGAAGCTTTCTTT. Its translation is CASSLTRGITEAFF.

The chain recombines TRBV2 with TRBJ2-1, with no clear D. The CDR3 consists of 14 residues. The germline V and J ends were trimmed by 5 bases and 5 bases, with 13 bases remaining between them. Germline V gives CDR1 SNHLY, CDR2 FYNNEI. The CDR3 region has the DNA TGTGCCAGCAGTAAACTAATTACCAACAATGAGCAGTTCTTC. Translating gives CASSKLITNNEQFF.

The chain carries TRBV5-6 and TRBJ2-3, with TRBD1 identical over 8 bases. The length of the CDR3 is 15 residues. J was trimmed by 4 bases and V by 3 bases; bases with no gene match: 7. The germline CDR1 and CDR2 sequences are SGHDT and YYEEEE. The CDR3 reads CASSYPGGQADTQYF. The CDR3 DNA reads TGTGCCAGCAGCTACCCAGGGGGCCAGGCAGATACGCAGTATTTT.

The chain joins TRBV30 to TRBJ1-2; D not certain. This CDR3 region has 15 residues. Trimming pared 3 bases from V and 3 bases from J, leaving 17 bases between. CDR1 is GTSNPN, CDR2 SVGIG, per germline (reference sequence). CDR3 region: CAWRSRRAEYYGYTF. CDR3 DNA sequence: TGTGCCTGGAGGTCCAGACGGGCCGAATACTATGGCTACACCTTC.

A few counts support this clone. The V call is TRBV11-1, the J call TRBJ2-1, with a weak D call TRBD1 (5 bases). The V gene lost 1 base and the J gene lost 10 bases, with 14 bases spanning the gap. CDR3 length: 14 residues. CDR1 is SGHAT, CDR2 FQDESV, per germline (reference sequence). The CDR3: CASSLVMDTPEQFF. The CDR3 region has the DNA TGTGCCAGCAGCTTAGTAATGGACACCCCCGAGCAGTTCTTC.

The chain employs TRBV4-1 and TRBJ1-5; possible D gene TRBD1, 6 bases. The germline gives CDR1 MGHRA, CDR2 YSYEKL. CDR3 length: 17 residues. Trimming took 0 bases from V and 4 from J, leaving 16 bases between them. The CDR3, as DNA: TGCGCCAGCAGCCAAGATCCTTCCGGGGGGCGGAATCAGCCCCAGCATTTT. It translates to CASSQDPSGGRNQPQHF.

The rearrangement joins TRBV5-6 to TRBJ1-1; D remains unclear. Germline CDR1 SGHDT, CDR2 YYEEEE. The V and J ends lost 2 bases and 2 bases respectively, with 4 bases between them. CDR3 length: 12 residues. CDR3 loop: CASSLPNTEAFF. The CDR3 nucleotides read TGTGCCAGCAGCTTACCAAACACTGAAGCTTTCTTT.

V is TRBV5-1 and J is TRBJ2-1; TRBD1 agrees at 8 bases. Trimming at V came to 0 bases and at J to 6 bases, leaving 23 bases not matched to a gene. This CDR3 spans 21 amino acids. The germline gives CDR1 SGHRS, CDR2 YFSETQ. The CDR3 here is CASSLAGQGGYLSPWGNEQFF. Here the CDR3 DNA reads TGCGCCAGCAGCTTGGCCGGACAGGGTGGTTACCTGAGCCCCTGGGGCAATGAGCAGTTCTTC.